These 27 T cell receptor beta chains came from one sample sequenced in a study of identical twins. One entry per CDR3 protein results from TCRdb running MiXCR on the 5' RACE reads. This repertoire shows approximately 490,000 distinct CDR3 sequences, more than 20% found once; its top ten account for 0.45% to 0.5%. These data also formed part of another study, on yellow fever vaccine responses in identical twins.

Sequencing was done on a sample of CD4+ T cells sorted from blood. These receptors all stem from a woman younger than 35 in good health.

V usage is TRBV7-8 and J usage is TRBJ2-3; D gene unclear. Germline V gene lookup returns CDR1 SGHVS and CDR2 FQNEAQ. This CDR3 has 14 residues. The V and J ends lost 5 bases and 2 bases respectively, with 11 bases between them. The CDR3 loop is CASSRPSFTDTQYF. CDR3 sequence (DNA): TGTGCCAGCAGCAGACCAAGCTTCACAGATACGCAGTATTTT.

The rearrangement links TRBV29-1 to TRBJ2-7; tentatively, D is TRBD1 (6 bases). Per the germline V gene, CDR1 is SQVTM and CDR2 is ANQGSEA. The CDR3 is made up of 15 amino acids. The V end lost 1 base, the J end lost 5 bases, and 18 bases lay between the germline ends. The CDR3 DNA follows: TGCAGCGTTGAAGGGTCTGGCAGGGGTTGGAACGAGCAGTACGTC. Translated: CSVEGSGRGWNEQYV.

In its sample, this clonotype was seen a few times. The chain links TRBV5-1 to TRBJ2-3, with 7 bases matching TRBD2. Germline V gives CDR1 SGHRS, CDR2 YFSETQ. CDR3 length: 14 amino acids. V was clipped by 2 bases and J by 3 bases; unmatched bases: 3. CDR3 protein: CASSFWRETDTQYF. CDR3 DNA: TGCGCCAGCAGCTTTTGGCGGGAGACAGATACGCAGTATTTT. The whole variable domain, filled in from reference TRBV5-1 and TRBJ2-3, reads KAGVTQTPRYLIKTRGQQVTLSCSPISGHRSVSWYQQTPGQGLQFLFEYFSETQRNKGNFPGRFSGRQFSNSRSEMNVSTLELGDSALYLCASSFWRETDTQYFGPGTRLTVL.

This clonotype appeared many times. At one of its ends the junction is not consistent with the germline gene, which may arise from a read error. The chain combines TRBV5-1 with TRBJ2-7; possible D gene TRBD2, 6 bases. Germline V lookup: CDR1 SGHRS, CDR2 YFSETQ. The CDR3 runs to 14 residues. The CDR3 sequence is CASSLGSGTYEQYF. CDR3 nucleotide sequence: TGTGCCAGCAGCTTAGGTAGCGGCACCTACGAGCAGTACTTC.

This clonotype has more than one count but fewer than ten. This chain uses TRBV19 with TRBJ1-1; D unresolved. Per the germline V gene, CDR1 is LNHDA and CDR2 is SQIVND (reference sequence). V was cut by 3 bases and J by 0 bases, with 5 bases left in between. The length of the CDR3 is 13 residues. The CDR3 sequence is CASSITLNTEAFF. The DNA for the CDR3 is TGTGCCAGTAGTATCACCTTGAACACTGAAGCTTTCTTT.

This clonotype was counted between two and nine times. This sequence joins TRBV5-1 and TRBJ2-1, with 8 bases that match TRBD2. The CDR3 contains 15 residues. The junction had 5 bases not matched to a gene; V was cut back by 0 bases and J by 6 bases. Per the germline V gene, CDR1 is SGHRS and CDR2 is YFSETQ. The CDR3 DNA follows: TGCGCCAGCAGCTTGGCGGGGGGGGGCCTCAATGAGCAGTTCTTC. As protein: CASSLAGGGLNEQFF. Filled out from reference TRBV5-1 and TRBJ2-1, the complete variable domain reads KAGVTQTPRYLIKTRGQQVTLSCSPISGHRSVSWYQQTPGQGLQFLFEYFSETQRNKGNFPGRFSGRQFSNSRSEMNVSTLELGDSALYLCASSLAGGGLNEQFFGPGTRLTVL.

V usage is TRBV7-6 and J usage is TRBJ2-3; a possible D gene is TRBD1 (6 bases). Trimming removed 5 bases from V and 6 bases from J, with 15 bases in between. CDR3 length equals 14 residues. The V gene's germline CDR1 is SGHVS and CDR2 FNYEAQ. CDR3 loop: CASSTWTESDTQYF. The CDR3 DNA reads TGTGCCAGCAGCACCTGGACAGAATCCGATACGCAGTATTTT.

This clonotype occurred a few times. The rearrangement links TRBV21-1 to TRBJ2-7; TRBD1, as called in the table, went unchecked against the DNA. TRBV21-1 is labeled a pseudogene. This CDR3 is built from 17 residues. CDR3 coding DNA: TGTGCCAGCAGCAAATTTAGGGGGGACACTCAGGGCTACGAGCAGTACGTC. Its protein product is CASSKFRGDTQGYEQYV.

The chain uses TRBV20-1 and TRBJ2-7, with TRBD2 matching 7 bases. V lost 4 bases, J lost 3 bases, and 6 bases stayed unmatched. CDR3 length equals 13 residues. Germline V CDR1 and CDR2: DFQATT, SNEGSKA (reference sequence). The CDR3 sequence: CSANGDYIYEQYV. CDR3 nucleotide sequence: TGCAGTGCTAATGGGGACTACATCTACGAGCAGTACGTC.

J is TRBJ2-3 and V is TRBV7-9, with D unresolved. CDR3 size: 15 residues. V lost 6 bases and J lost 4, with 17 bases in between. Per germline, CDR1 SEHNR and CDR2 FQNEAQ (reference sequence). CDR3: CASRARPGGADTQYF. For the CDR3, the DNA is TGTGCCAGCAGAGCCCGGCCTGGTGGGGCAGATACGCAGTATTTT.

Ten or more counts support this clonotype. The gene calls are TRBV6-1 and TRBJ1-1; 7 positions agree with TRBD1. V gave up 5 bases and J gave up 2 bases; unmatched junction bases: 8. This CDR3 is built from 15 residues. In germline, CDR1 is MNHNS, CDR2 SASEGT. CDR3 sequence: CASSRGQRENTEAFF. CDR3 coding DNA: TGTGCCAGCAGTCGGGGACAGCGGGAAAACACTGAAGCTTTCTTT.

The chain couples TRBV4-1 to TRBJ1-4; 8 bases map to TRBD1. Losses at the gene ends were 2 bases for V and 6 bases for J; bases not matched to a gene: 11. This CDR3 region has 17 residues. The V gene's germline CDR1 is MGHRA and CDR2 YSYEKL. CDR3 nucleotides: TGCGCCAGCAGCCAACCTCCAGGACAGGGAATATATGAAAAACTGTTTTTT. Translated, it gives CASSQPPGQGIYEKLFF.

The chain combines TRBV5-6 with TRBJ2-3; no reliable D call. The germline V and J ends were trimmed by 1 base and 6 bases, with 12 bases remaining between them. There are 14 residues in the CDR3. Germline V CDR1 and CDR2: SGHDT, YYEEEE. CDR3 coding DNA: TGTGCCAGCAGCTTGCGTCGGATTTATGATACGCAGTATTTT. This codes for CASSLRRIYDTQYF.

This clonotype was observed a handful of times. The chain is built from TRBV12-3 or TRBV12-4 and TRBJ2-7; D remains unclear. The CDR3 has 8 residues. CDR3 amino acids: CASRAPIV. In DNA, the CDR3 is TGTGCCAGCAGGGCCCCGATAGTC.

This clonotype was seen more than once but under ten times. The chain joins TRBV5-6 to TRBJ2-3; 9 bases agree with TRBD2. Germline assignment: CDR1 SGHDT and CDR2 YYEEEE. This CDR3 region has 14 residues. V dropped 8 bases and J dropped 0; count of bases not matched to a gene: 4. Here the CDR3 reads CASLAGLSTDTQYF. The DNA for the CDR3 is TGTGCCAGTCTAGCGGGATTAAGCACAGATACGCAGTATTTT.

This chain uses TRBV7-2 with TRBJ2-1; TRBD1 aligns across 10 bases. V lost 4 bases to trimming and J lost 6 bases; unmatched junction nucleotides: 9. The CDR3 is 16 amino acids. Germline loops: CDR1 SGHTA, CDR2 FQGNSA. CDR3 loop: CASSSRTGGFSNEQFF. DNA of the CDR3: TGTGCCAGCAGCTCGCGGACAGGGGGGTTTAGCAATGAGCAGTTCTTC.

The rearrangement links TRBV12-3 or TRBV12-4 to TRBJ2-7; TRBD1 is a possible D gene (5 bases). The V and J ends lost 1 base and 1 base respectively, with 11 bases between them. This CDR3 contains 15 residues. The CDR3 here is CASSLGPTGSYEQYF. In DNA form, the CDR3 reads TGTGCCAGCAGTTTAGGTCCTACAGGTTCCTACGAGCAGTACTTC.

CDR3 DNA: TGCAGTGCTAGAGAAACTAGCGGCCTTGGCGAGCAGTTCTTC. This encodes CSARETSGLGEQFF. The chain carries TRBV20-1 and TRBJ2-1, with 8 bases aligning to TRBD2. CDR1 is DFQATT and CDR2 is SNEGSKA in the germline V gene (reference sequence). J lost 10 bases, V lost 0 bases, and 8 bases had no gene match. The CDR3 totals 14 residues.

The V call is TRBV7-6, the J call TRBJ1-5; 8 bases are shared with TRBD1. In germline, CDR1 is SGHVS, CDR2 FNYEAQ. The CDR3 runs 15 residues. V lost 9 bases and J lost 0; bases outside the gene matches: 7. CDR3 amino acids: CARGDRIPSNQPQHF. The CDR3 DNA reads TGTGCCAGAGGGGACAGGATCCCTAGCAATCAGCCCCAGCATTTT.

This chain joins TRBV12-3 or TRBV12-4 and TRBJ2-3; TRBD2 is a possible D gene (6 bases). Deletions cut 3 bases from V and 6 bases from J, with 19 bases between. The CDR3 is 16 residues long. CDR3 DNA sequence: TGTGCCAGCAGTTTGGCCCTGGGGGAGGCGGGGGATACGCAGTATTTT. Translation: CASSLALGEAGDTQYF.

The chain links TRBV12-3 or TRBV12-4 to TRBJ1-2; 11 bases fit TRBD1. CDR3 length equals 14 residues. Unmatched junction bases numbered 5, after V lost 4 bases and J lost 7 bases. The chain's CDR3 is CASSSGQGASGYTF. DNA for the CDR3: TGTGCCAGCAGTTCAGGACAGGGGGCCAGTGGCTACACCTTC.

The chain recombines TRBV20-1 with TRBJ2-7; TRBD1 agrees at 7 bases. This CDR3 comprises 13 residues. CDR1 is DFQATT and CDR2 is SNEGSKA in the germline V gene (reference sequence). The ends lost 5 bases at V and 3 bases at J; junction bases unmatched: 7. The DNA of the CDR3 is TGCAGTGCTCAAGGGACAGAAAACTACGAGCAGTACGTC. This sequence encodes CSAQGTENYEQYV.

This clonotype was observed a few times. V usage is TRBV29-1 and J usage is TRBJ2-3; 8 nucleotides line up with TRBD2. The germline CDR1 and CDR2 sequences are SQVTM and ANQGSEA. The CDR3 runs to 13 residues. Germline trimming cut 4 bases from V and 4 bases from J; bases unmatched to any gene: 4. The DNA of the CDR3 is TGCAGCGTTGTCTGGCGGGGGGCAGATACGCAGTATTTT. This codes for CSVVWRGADTQYF.

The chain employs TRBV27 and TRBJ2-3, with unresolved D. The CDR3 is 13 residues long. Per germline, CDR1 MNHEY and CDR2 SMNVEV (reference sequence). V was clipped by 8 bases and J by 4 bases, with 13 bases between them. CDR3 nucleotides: TGTGCCAGCTTCTTGGGCGCGGCAGATACGCAGTATTTT. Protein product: CASFLGAADTQYF.

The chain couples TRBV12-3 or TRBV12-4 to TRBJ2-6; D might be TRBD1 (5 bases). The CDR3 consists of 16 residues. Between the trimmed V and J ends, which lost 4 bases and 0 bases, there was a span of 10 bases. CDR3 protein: CASSYGADSGANVLTF. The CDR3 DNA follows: TGTGCCAGCAGTTATGGGGCAGACTCTGGGGCCAACGTCCTGACTTTC.

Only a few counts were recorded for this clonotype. CDR3 residues: CASSQDLTAGGEQFF. The CDR3 bases are TGTGCCAGCAGCCAAGATTTAACCGCGGGGGGCGAGCAGTTCTTC. The V gene is TRBV3-1, the J gene TRBJ2-1, with 8 bases that match TRBD2. This CDR3 region has 15 residues. The germline CDR1 and CDR2 sequences are LGHDT and YNNKEL (reference sequence). V lost 0 bases and J lost 10; bases outside the gene matches: 8.

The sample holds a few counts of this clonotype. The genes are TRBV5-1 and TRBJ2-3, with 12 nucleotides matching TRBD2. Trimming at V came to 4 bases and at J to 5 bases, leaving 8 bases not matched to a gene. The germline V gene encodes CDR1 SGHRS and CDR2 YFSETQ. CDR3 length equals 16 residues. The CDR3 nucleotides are TGCGCCAGCAGCGTGGAGACTAGCGGGAGTGGAGATACGCAGTATTTT. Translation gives CASSVETSGSGDTQYF.